What follows is one T cell receptor (beta chain) and its context. This entry comes from a study of blood T cell repertoires in COVID-19. At the level of the study: From the United States, Italy and Spain came samples of acute and convalescent COVID-19. In each case, the material was cDNA or gDNA derived from T cells, B-cell-depleted T cells, or PBMCs.

The CDR3 has 16 residues. Germline V lookup: CDR1 SGHTA, CDR2 FQGNSA. Trimming removed 2 bases from V and 3 bases from J, with 13 bases in between. This table comes from immunoSEQ multiplex PCR, and its TCRdb copy is limited to in-frame clones, with some not included. The sample has 45,000 to 55,000 clones, roughly 90% seen once; the top ten hold 2.2%. Sequenced material: peripheral blood. The source is a human donor in a cohort sampled during active COVID-19. The rearrangement uses TRBV7-2 and TRBJ2-2; D gene ambiguous. CDR3 loop: CASSLSARPHTGELFF. CDR3 sequence (DNA): TGTGCCAGCAGCTTATCGGCTAGGCCCCACACCGGGGAGCTGTTTTTT.